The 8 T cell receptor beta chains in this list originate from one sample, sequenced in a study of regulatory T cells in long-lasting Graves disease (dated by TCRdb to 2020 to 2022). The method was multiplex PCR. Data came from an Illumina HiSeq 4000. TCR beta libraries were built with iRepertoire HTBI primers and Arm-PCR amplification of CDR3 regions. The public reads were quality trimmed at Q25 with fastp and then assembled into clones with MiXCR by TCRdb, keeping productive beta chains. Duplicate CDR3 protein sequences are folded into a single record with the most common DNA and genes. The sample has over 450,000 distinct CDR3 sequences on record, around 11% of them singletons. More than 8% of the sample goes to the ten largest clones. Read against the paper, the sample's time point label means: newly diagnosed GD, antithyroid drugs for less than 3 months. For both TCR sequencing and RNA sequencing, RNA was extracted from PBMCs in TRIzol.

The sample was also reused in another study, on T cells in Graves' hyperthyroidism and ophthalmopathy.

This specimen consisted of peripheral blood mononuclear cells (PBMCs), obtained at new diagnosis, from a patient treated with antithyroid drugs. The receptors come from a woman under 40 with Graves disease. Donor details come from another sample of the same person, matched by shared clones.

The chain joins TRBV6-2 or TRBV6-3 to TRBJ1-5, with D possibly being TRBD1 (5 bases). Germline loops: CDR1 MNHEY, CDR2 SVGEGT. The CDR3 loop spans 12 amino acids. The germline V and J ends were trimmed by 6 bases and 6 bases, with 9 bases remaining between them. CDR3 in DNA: TGTGCCAGCAGGAACAGGATTCAGCCCCAGCATTTT. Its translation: CASRNRIQPQHF.

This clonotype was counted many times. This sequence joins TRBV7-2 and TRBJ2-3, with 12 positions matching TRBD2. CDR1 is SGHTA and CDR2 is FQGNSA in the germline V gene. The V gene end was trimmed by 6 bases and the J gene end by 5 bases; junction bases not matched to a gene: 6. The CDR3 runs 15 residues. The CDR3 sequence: CASRRAGLAGDTQYF. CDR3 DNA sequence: TGTGCCAGCAGAAGGGCGGGACTAGCGGGAGATACGCAGTATTTT.

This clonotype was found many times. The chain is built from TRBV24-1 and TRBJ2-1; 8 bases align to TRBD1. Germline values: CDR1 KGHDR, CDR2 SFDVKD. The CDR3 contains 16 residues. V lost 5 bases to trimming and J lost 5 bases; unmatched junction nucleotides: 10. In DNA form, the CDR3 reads TGTGCCACCAGTGGACCGACAGGGGATCGGGACAATGAGCAGTTCTTC. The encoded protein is CATSGPTGDRDNEQFF.

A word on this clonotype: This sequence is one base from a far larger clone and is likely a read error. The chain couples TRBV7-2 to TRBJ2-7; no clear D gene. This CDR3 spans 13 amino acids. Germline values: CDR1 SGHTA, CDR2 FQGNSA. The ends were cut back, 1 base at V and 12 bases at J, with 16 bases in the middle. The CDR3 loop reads CASSLEPLKAGYF. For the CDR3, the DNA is TGTGCCAGCAGCTTAGAGCCCCTTAAGGCCGGGTACTTC.

Here the CDR3 DNA reads TGTGCCAGCAGCGTCCGGACTGCAGCCAAAAACATTCAGTACTTC. Protein: CASSVRTAAKNIQYF. The rearrangement uses TRBV28 and TRBJ2-4, with D perhaps TRBD2 (5 bases). Germline V gene sequence: CDR1 MDHEN, CDR2 SYDVKM. V shed 6 bases and J shed 0 bases, with 12 bases lying between them. The CDR3 contains 15 residues.

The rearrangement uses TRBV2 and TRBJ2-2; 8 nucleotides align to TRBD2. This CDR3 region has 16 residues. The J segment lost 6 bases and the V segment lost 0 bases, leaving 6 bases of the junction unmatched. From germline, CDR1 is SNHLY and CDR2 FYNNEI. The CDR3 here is CASSEAVAGYSGELFF. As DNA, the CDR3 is TGTGCCAGCAGTGAAGCGGTAGCGGGGTATTCCGGGGAGCTGTTTTTT.

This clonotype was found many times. CDR3: CASSLRLGAPEKLFF. CDR3 coding DNA: TGTGCCAGCAGTTTAAGGTTGGGGGCACCGGAAAAACTGTTTTTT. V is TRBV12-3 or TRBV12-4 and J is TRBJ1-4; D is perhaps TRBD1 (6 bases). The V gene lost 2 bases and the J gene lost 8 bases, with 15 bases spanning the gap. The CDR3 spans 15 residues.

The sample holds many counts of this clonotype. CDR3 amino acids: CASSIRFAGGTSGYNEQFF. In DNA form, the CDR3 reads TGTGCCAGTAGTATAAGGTTCGCGGGTGGGACTAGCGGATACAATGAGCAGTTCTTC. The J gene is TRBJ2-1, the V gene TRBV19; 11 bases fit TRBD2. Germline V gene data show CDR1 as LNHDA and CDR2 as SQIVND (reference sequence). CDR3 length: 19 amino acids. Trimming removed 2 bases from V and 4 bases from J; junction bases left unmatched: 13.